The 28 T cell receptor beta chains in this list originate from one sample, sequenced in a study of cytomegalovirus exposure and HLA in healthy donors. PCR primers comprised 60 Vbeta and 13 Jbeta primers. Sequenced by immunoSEQ multiplex PCR; TCRdb stores in-frame clones only, minus some. Among about 150,000 clones listed, roughly 70% were seen once. The source material was PBMCs. These receptors were taken from a man aged 30 to 39 in good health and CMV-seronegative.

This clone was seen just once. This chain links TRBV6-5 with TRBJ2-7, with TRBD1 matching over 8 bases. Trimming cost V 2 bases and J 0 bases; bases outside gene matches: 6. CDR1 and CDR2 from the germline V gene are MNHEY and SVGAGI. The CDR3 runs to 16 residues. The CDR3 DNA reads as TGTGCCAGCAGTTACCGCTACAGGGGGAGCTCCTACGAGCAGTACTTC. It translates to CASSYRYRGSSYEQYF.

CDR3 DNA sequence: TGTGCCAGCAGCCCTAGTGGCCGGAACTCCTACGAGCAGTACTTC. Its translation is CASSPSGRNSYEQYF. The chain recombines TRBV7-2 with TRBJ2-7, with D unresolved. The germline V gene encodes CDR1 SGHTA and CDR2 FQGNSA. V lost 5 bases and J 0 bases, leaving 14 bases between the germline ends. This CDR3 spans 15 amino acids.

This clone was seen a few times. The rearrangement uses TRBV5-1 and TRBJ2-3; D not certain. Germline CDR1 reads SGHRS; CDR2 reads YFSETQ. CDR3 size: 12 residues. V was pared by 5 bases and J by 5 bases, with 9 bases between. The CDR3 sequence is CASSPNQDTQYF. The CDR3 region has the DNA TGCGCCAGCAGTCCCAATCAAGATACGCAGTATTTT.

This chain uses TRBV7-2 with TRBJ2-1; D is possibly TRBD2 (5 bases). CDR3 length: 14 amino acids. Germline lookup yields CDR1 SGHTA and CDR2 FQGNSA. V shed 1 base and J shed 5 bases, with 9 bases lying between them. The CDR3 protein is CASSLGTPDNEQFF. In DNA, the CDR3 is TGTGCCAGCAGCTTAGGGACTCCAGACAATGAGCAGTTCTTC.

This clone has more than one count but fewer than ten. The chain couples TRBV25-1 to TRBJ1-2, with D unclear. The CDR3 length is 12 residues. Trimming cost V 3 bases and J 8 bases, with 10 bases left between them. Germline CDR1 reads MGHDK; CDR2 reads SYGVNS. CDR3 nucleotide sequence: TGTGCCAGCAGTGACCTTGGGCGAGGCTACACCTTC. It is translated as CASSDLGRGYTF.

This chain uses TRBV5-4 with TRBJ1-2, with 11 bases aligning to TRBD1. The CDR3 extends over 14 amino acids. CDR1 and CDR2 from the germline V gene are SGHNT and YYREEE (reference sequence). J was trimmed by 5 bases and V by 3 bases; bases with no gene match: 3. This CDR3 reads CASSSWDRGYGYTF. CDR3 nucleotides: TGTGCCAGCAGCTCGTGGGACAGGGGGTATGGCTACACCTTC.

V usage is TRBV25-1 and J usage is TRBJ2-2; no clear D. Germline V CDR1 and CDR2: MGHDK, SYGVNS. The CDR3 extends over 13 amino acids. As DNA, the CDR3 is TGTGCTGCCAGCCGGGTTGGCACCGGGGAGCTGTTTTTT. Its translation is CAASRVGTGELFF.

The CDR3 reads CASAAGSYNEQFF. In DNA, the CDR3 is TGTGCCAGCGCCGCGGGGTCCTACAATGAGCAGTTCTTC. The rearrangement links TRBV2 to TRBJ2-1; a possible D gene is TRBD2 (6 bases). V was cut by 8 bases and J by 1 base, with 9 bases left in between. This CDR3 has 13 amino acids. The germline gives CDR1 SNHLY, CDR2 FYNNEI.

There are a few counts of this clone. The chain uses TRBV6-1 and TRBJ2-3; 10 positions agree with TRBD1. Germline V gene data show CDR1 as MNHNS and CDR2 as SASEGT. Germline trimming cut 7 bases from V and 3 bases from J; bases unmatched to any gene: 7. This CDR3 contains 15 residues. DNA for the CDR3: TGTGCCAGCACTGCTGGGACAGGGGAAACAGATACGCAGTATTTT. It codes for CASTAGTGETDTQYF.

The V call is TRBV29-1, the J call TRBJ2-3; perhaps TRBD1 as D (5 bases). The CDR3 loop spans 16 amino acids. The germline gives CDR1 SQVTM, CDR2 ANQGSEA. V lost 4 bases and J lost 2, with 19 bases in between. CDR3 coding DNA: TGCAGCGTTGCAGGTCAGGGCGGTATCTACACAGATACGCAGTATTTT. It codes for CSVAGQGGIYTDTQYF.

This clone was detected a few times. A junction end diverges from the germline sequence, so it may reflect a read error. The chain uses TRBV7-9 and TRBJ1-4; 8 nucleotides align to TRBD1. This CDR3 contains 12 residues. CDR1 and CDR2 from the germline V gene are SEHNR and FQNEAQ (reference sequence). CDR3 bases: TGTTCCAGCAGCTCCCCGGACAGGGAACTGTTTTTT. Encoded protein: CSSSSPDRELFF.

V and J are TRBV5-1 and TRBJ2-5; D is possibly TRBD2 (6 bases). The DNA matches TRBJ2-7 better at its end, which makes the J call doubtful. This CDR3 comprises 13 residues. Germline V gene lookup returns CDR1 SGHRS and CDR2 YFSETQ. The DNA for the CDR3 is TGCGCCAGTGCAAGGCGGGACTCCTACGAGCAGTACTTC. This codes for CASARRDSYEQYF.

V is TRBV5-5 and J is TRBJ2-4; D unresolved. The V gene lost 3 bases and the J gene lost 2 bases, with 12 bases spanning the gap. The germline CDR1 and CDR2 sequences are SGHKS and YYEKEE (reference sequence). This CDR3 is 15 amino acids long. CDR3 protein: CASSYPVVSKNIQYF. As DNA, the CDR3 is TGTGCCAGCAGCTACCCGGTTGTGTCCAAAAACATTCAGTACTTC.

This rearrangement joins TRBV7-3 to TRBJ2-1; 12 bases are a match to TRBD2. Trimming cost V 5 bases and J 9 bases; bases outside gene matches: 8. This CDR3 spans 15 amino acids. Germline V gives CDR1 SGHTA, CDR2 FQGTGA. In DNA form, the CDR3 reads TGTGCCAGCAGCCTCTCTAGCGGGGGGGGCGGTGAGCAGTTCTTC. Translating gives CASSLSSGGGGEQFF.

The CDR3 reads CASSLSAAQETQYF. DNA for the CDR3: TGTGCCAGCAGTTTATCGGCGGCGCAAGAGACCCAGTACTTC. V and J are TRBV27 and TRBJ2-5; D gene uncertain. V lost 0 bases to trimming and J lost 2 bases, with 7 bases between them. The CDR3 covers 14 residues. Per germline, CDR1 MNHEY and CDR2 SMNVEV (reference sequence).

The chain has TRBV6-5 and TRBJ1-1; D ambiguous. Trimming took 2 bases from V and 7 from J, leaving 14 bases between them. Germline V gene sequence: CDR1 MNHEY, CDR2 SVGAGI. This CDR3 spans 14 amino acids. CDR3 in DNA: TGTGCCAGCAGTTACGTTCTGGGCGTTGATGAAGCTTTCTTT. Amino acid sequence: CASSYVLGVDEAFF.

The V call is TRBV29-1, the J call TRBJ2-1; tentative D call: TRBD2 (5 bases). Germline V gene data show CDR1 as SQVTM and CDR2 as ANQGSEA. With 2 bases removed from V and 7 bases from J, the gap between germline ends came to 24 bases. The CDR3 spans 17 residues. CDR3 DNA sequence: TGCAGCGTTGAAAAGTTTCGAGCGGCCTCCGGTGAAAATGAGCAGTTCTTC. This encodes CSVEKFRAASGENEQFF.

The chain combines TRBV5-1 with TRBJ1-1; D not certain. V was trimmed by 1 base and J by 1 base, leaving 8 bases between them. The CDR3 contains 14 residues. Looked up from germline, CDR1 is SGHRS and CDR2 is YFSETQ. The CDR3 bases are TGCGCCAGCAGCTTGTCAAGCCCGAACACTGAAGCTTTCTTT. This gives the protein CASSLSSPNTEAFF.

The chain joins TRBV6-1 to TRBJ1-2; D uncertain. The germline V gene encodes CDR1 MNHNS and CDR2 SASEGT. The CDR3 loop spans 14 amino acids. Trimming stripped 3 bases from V and 4 bases from J, with 12 bases between. CDR3 bases: TGTGCCAGCAGTGATCTTAGTCGGTCCTATGGCTACACCTTC. This sequence encodes CASSDLSRSYGYTF.

The rearrangement links TRBV6-4 to TRBJ2-3; TRBD1 is a possible D gene (5 bases). V lost 5 bases and J lost 2, with 17 bases in between. There are 16 residues in the CDR3. From germline, CDR1 is MRHNA and CDR2 SNTAGT. CDR3 bases: TGTGCCAGCAGTCAGGGCGACGGCAGGGCCACAGATACGCAGTATTTT. Residues: CASSQGDGRATDTQYF.

The V and J genes are TRBV29-1 and TRBJ1-2; possibly TRBD1 for D (5 bases). In germline, CDR1 is SQVTM, CDR2 ANQGSEA. V lost 5 bases and J 4 bases, leaving 14 bases between the germline ends. CDR3 length: 13 amino acids. As DNA, the CDR3 is TGCAGCGTTTTAACGGGGGAAGGCTATGGCTACACCTTC. Translation: CSVLTGEGYGYTF.

The chain has TRBV5-6 and TRBJ1-2, with 7 bases lining up with TRBD1. J gave up 6 bases and V 7 bases, and 12 bases lay outside the gene matches. Germline CDR1 and CDR2: SGHDT and YYEEEE. The length of the CDR3 is 14 residues. CDR3 DNA sequence: TGTGCCAGCTTTCCCCCTGAGGGGACAGATGGCTACACCTTC. Protein sequence: CASFPPEGTDGYTF.

This chain joins TRBV6-6 and TRBJ1-1; D ambiguous. V lost 11 bases and J 4 bases, leaving 14 bases between the germline ends. The CDR3 extends over 12 amino acids. Germline CDR1 reads MNHNY; CDR2 reads SVGAGI (reference sequence). The CDR3 is CASGRGVTEAFF. The CDR3 DNA reads TGTGCCTCAGGCCGGGGAGTCACTGAAGCTTTCTTT.

This chain uses TRBV28 with TRBJ2-5; D not resolved. The CDR3 length is 13 residues. V lost 5 bases and J 5 bases, leaving 12 bases between the germline ends. Germline loops: CDR1 MDHEN, CDR2 SYDVKM. The CDR3, as DNA: TGTGCCAGCAGTGAGACGGAGTTGGAGACCCAGTACTTC. Its translation: CASSETELETQYF.

The chain has TRBV29-1 and TRBJ1-4; perhaps TRBD1 as D (5 bases). The CDR3 extends over 13 amino acids. V was trimmed by 4 bases and J by 6 bases, leaving 12 bases between them. In germline, CDR1 is SQVTM, CDR2 ANQGSEA. CDR3 sequence reads: CSVGGTGDEKLFF. For the CDR3, the DNA is TGCAGCGTTGGCGGGACGGGCGATGAAAAACTGTTTTTT.

The chain carries TRBV5-1 and TRBJ1-4; D gene unclear. Trimming left V 5 bases short and J 1 base short, with 15 bases between. Germline values: CDR1 SGHRS, CDR2 YFSETQ. There are 16 residues in the CDR3. The CDR3 nucleotides are TGCGCCAGCAGTCCCGGTCCGATTCGAACTAATGAAAAACTGTTTTTT. Encoded protein: CASSPGPIRTNEKLFF.

This clone was detected only once. The genes are TRBV7-6 and TRBJ2-3, with 8 bases matching TRBD2. The J segment lost 1 base and the V segment lost 6 bases, leaving 3 bases of the junction unmatched. CDR3 length: 14 amino acids. Germline loops: CDR1 SGHVS, CDR2 FNYEAQ. The chain's CDR3 is CASRRGVGTDTQYF. Written as DNA, the CDR3 is TGTGCCAGCAGGCGGGGGGTGGGCACAGATACGCAGTATTTT.

This rearrangement joins TRBV9 to TRBJ2-4, with 15 bases aligning to TRBD2. CDR3 size: 19 residues. Germline-derived CDR1 and CDR2 are SGDLS and YYNGEE. The V segment lost 4 bases and the J segment 6 bases; nucleotides outside the gene matches: 14. The CDR3 loop is CASSPSEGLAGGRGNIQYF. CDR3 nucleotides: TGTGCCAGCAGCCCGAGCGAGGGACTAGCGGGGGGTCGTGGAAACATTCAGTACTTC.